Following are 18 T cell receptor beta chains from one sample sequenced in a study of regulatory T cells in long-lasting Graves disease. For TCR beta, libraries came from iRepertoire HTBI primers and Arm-PCR of CDR3 regions. MiXCR was run by TCRdb on the multiplex PCR reads, yielding one entry per CDR3 protein. Here the sample spans about 450,000 distinct CDR3 sequences, around 15% being singletons. Time point in this sample: newly diagnosed GD, antithyroid drugs for less than 3 months. PBMC-derived RNA was used for the TCR library. This sample was shared with a second study, whose subject was T cells in Graves' hyperthyroidism and ophthalmopathy.

The sequences come from peripheral blood mononuclear cells (PBMCs), collected at new diagnosis, from a patient treated with antithyroid drugs. Every receptor here comes from a woman aged 30 to 39 with Graves disease.

This clonotype showed up many times. The V call is TRBV30, the J call TRBJ1-1; TRBD1 agrees at 8 bases. Trimming removed 4 bases from V and 3 bases from J; junction bases left unmatched: 10. This CDR3 is 15 amino acids long. Germline CDR1 GTSNPN, CDR2 SVGIG (reference sequence). For the CDR3, the DNA is TGTGCCTGGAAACCGGGACAGGCGTTCCACACTGAAGCTTTCTTT. Translated, it gives CAWKPGQAFHTEAFF.

This clonotype was detected ten times or more. The genes are TRBV20-1 and TRBJ2-2; perhaps TRBD1 as D (6 bases). Trimming removed 3 bases from V and 2 bases from J, with 16 bases in between. In germline, CDR1 is DFQATT, CDR2 SNEGSKA (reference sequence). CDR3 size: 16 residues. CDR3: CSASIIGTSNTGELFF. For the CDR3, the DNA is TGCAGTGCTAGCATAATAGGGACAAGTAACACCGGGGAGCTGTTTTTT.

The rearrangement joins TRBV12-3 or TRBV12-4 to TRBJ2-5; 11 bases match TRBD2. The CDR3 consists of 16 residues. The trim removed 6 bases at V and 1 base at J, leaving 7 bases unmatched. CDR3 nucleotide sequence: TGTGCCAGCAGACCCGGGACTAGCGGATTCCAAGAGACCCAGTACTTC. Translating gives CASRPGTSGFQETQYF.

The chain recombines TRBV20-1 with TRBJ2-7; 10 bases fit TRBD1. Germline V gene lookup returns CDR1 DFQATT and CDR2 SNEGSKA (reference sequence). The CDR3 is 15 residues long. J lost 3 bases, V lost 5 bases, and 10 bases had no gene match. Here the CDR3 DNA reads TGCAGTGCTTTTCTCTGGGACAGGGGCGGCTACGAGCAGTACTTC. Translation: CSAFLWDRGGYEQYF.

There are many counts of this clonotype. DNA of the CDR3: TGTGCCAGCAGCTTAAGGGGGCTGAGCGATCGTGAGCAGTTCTTC. It is translated as CASSLRGLSDREQFF. The chain combines TRBV7-9 with TRBJ2-1; TRBD1 matches at 7 bases. The trim removed 2 bases at V and 9 bases at J, leaving 10 bases unmatched. Germline values: CDR1 SEHNR, CDR2 FQNEAQ (reference sequence). This CDR3 spans 15 amino acids. Complete variable domain (other parts from reference TRBV7-9 and TRBJ2-1): DTGVSQNPRHKITKRGQNVTFRCDPISEHNRLYWYRQTLGQGPEFLTYFQNEAQLEKSRLLSDRFSAERPKGSFSTLEIQRTEQGDSAMYLCASSLRGLSDREQFFGPGTRLTVL.

This clonotype has at least ten counts. The V and J genes are TRBV18 and TRBJ1-3; no clear D. The V end was cut by 3 bases, the J end by 0 bases, with 9 bases between. This CDR3 is 15 amino acids long. The V gene's germline CDR1 is KGHSH and CDR2 LQKENI. CDR3 amino acids: CASSPSSVSGNTIYF. For the CDR3, the DNA is TGTGCCAGCTCACCTTCGTCTGTCTCTGGAAACACCATATATTTT.

This chain uses TRBV9 with TRBJ2-1; TRBD1 matches 7 bases. Germline V gene sequence: CDR1 SGDLS, CDR2 YYNGEE. The CDR3 length is 13 residues. With 5 bases clipped from V and 3 bases from J, the junction kept 2 bases outside the gene matches. CDR3 coding DNA: TGTGCCAGCAGTGGGACAGACTACAATGAGCAGTTCTTC. Its translation is CASSGTDYNEQFF.

This clonotype appeared many times. The chain is built from TRBV28 and TRBJ2-5; D gene uncertain. V was cut by 5 bases and J by 7 bases, with 17 bases left in between. The CDR3 contains 14 residues. The germline gives CDR1 MDHEN, CDR2 SYDVKM. The CDR3 is CASSPSSPGGTQYF. CDR3 sequence (DNA): TGTGCCAGCAGTCCCTCCTCCCCAGGCGGGACCCAGTACTTC.

This clonotype was picked up many times. J is TRBJ2-2 and V is TRBV2, with D tentatively TRBD2 (5 bases). Germline assignment: CDR1 SNHLY and CDR2 FYNNEI. This CDR3 is built from 15 residues. V dropped 3 bases and J dropped 5 bases, with 13 bases sitting between them. CDR3: CASSDGGLGTGELFF. CDR3 DNA sequence: TGTGCCAGCAGTGACGGCGGGCTAGGAACCGGGGAGCTGTTTTTT.

This clonotype showed up many times. The chain combines TRBV7-9 with TRBJ2-3; D unclear. Trimming pared 3 bases from V and 3 bases from J, leaving 7 bases between. Germline-derived CDR1 and CDR2 are SEHNR and FQNEAQ (reference sequence). The CDR3 loop spans 13 amino acids. In DNA, the CDR3 is TGTGCCAGCAGCTTGATGGAGACAGATACGCAGTATTTT. As protein: CASSLMETDTQYF.

This clonotype was detected only a few times. This chain links TRBV7-9 with TRBJ1-1, with D hard to call. The germline gives CDR1 SEHNR, CDR2 FQNEAQ (reference sequence). The V gene lost 6 bases and the J gene lost 0 bases, with 8 bases spanning the gap. This CDR3 has 13 residues. The DNA for the CDR3 is TGTGCCAGCAGTGCCCGGGTGAACACTGAAGCTTTCTTT. It translates to CASSARVNTEAFF.

This clonotype has a handful of counts. The chain couples TRBV7-6 to TRBJ2-7; TRBD2 matches at 14 bases. The V gene end was trimmed by 5 bases and the J gene end by 5 bases; junction bases not matched to a gene: 5. The CDR3 totals 15 residues. CDR1 is SGHVS and CDR2 is FNYEAQ in the germline V gene. The CDR3 here is CASSGTSGSFHEQYF. The CDR3 DNA reads TGTGCCAGCAGCGGGACTAGCGGGAGTTTTCACGAGCAGTACTTC.

The CDR3 coding sequence is TGTGCCACCAGTGACTCGGGCAACACAGATACGCAGTATTTT. Its protein is CATSDSGNTDTQYF. The chain has TRBV24-1 and TRBJ2-3; no clear D. The germline V and J ends were trimmed by 4 bases and 2 bases, with 9 bases remaining between them. Germline V CDR1 and CDR2: KGHDR, SFDVKD. The CDR3 is 14 residues long.

The sample holds many counts of this clonotype. V gene TRBV7-2 combines with J gene TRBJ2-3; TRBD1 might be the D (6 bases). The germline V gene encodes CDR1 SGHTA and CDR2 FQGNSA. This CDR3 is built from 17 residues. V was clipped by 4 bases and J by 1 base, with 18 bases between them. CDR3 in DNA: TGTGCCAGCAGCTCCCAGGGGCGAGGGTTTGGCACAGATACGCAGTATTTT. Amino acids: CASSSQGRGFGTDTQYF. The variable domain in full, with the rest retrieved from reference TRBV7-2 and TRBJ2-3, is GAGVSQSPSNKVTEKGKDVELRCDPISGHTALYWYRQSLGQGLEFLIYFQGNSAPDKSGLPSDRFSAERTGGSVSTLTIQRTQQEDSAVYLCASSSQGRGFGTDTQYFGPGTRLTVL.

The table lists this clonotype with a few counts. The chain joins TRBV18 to TRBJ1-1, with D perhaps TRBD1 (6 bases). Looked up from germline, CDR1 is KGHSH and CDR2 is LQKENI. The V and J ends lost 6 bases and 6 bases respectively, with 11 bases between them. The CDR3 contains 12 residues. The CDR3 DNA sequence: TGTGCCAGCTCTCGCAGGGGCGCTGAAGCTTTCTTT. Amino acid sequence: CASSRRGAEAFF.

This clonotype occurred many times. The chain uses TRBV7-3 and TRBJ2-3; TRBD1 aligns across 7 bases. Per the germline V gene, CDR1 is SGHTA and CDR2 is FQGTGA. The CDR3 is 18 residues long. V trimming: 1 base; J trimming: 6 bases; junction bases outside the gene matches: 16. The CDR3 is CASSLRLYDRTGADTQYF. The CDR3 DNA reads as TGTGCCAGCAGCTTAAGGCTGTACGATAGAACAGGGGCGGATACGCAGTATTTT.

This clonotype has ten or more counts. The J gene is TRBJ2-7, the V gene TRBV2; TRBD2 is a possible D gene (5 bases). The CDR3 covers 12 residues. CDR1 SNHLY and CDR2 FYNNEI come from the germline V gene. Trimming removed 10 bases at V and 0 bases at J, with 10 bases between. As DNA, the CDR3 is TGTGCCAACGGACTGGACTCCTACGAGCAGTACTTC. Translating it yields CANGLDSYEQYF.

V and J are TRBV27 and TRBJ1-6; no firm D call. CDR1 MNHEY and CDR2 SMNVEV come from the germline V gene (reference sequence). The V gene lost 7 bases and the J gene lost 0 bases, with 10 bases spanning the gap. The CDR3 is 15 residues long. The CDR3 DNA follows: TGTGCCAGCACCAGGATGAGCTCCTATAATTCACCCCTCCACTTT. It specifies CASTRMSSYNSPLHF.